This T cell receptor (beta chain) is drawn from a study of blood T cells in healthy people across ages. This clonotype was detected only a few times. Using a J-beta primer mix together with a sample-barcoded 5' primer, a second PCR was run for about 6 to 11 cycles. Using its own MiXCR run on the 5' RACE reads, TCRdb lists one record per CDR3 protein. The table includes more than 800,000 distinct CDR3 sequences, 29% detected once. CDR3 size: 15 residues. CDR1 and CDR2 from the germline V gene are MNHEY and SMNVEV (reference sequence). The V and J ends lost 6 bases and 4 bases respectively, with 16 bases between them.

The V gene is TRBV27, the J gene TRBJ1-5; TRBD1 is a possible D gene (5 bases). The specimen was blood. This receptor was identified in a woman older than 75 in good health. Here the CDR3 DNA reads TGTGCCAGCAGCCCACGGGGCGGTCTAAATCAGCCCCAGCATTTT. Amino acid sequence: CASSPRGGLNQPQHF.